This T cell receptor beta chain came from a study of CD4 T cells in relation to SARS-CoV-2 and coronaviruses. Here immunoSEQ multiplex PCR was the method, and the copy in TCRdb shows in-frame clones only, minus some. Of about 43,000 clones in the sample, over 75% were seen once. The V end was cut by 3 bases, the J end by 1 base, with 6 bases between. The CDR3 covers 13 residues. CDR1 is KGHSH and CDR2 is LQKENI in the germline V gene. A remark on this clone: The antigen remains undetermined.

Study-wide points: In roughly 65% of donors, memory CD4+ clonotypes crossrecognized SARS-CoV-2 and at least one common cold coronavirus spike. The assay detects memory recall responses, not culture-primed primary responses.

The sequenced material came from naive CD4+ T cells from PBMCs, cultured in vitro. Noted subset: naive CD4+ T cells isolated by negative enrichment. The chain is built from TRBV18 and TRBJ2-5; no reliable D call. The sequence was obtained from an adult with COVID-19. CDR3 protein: CASSPGTQETQYF. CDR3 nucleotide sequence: TGTGCCAGCTCACCGGGAACCCAAGAGACCCAGTACTTC.